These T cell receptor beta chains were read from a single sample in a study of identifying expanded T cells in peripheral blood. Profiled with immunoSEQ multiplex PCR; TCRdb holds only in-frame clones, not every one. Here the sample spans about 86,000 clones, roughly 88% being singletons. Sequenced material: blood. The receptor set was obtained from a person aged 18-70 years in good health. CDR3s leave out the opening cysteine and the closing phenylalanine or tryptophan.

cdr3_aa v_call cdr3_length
ASSVAGQTEAF TRBV9 11
ASSLGGQRETQY TRBV5-6 12
ASSRGLAGASYNEQF TRBV14 15
ASSPRGSGVTNYGYT TRBV27 15
ASRVANTGELF TRBV2 11
ARTDGRAGYGYT TRBV9 12
SVGLAGAYNEQF TRBV29-1 12
ASSFGRLEAF TRBV6-1 10
ASSVEDTQY TRBV9 9
ASSVTGQDTEAF TRBV9 12
ASRRSWTEDYGYT TRBV6-1 13
ASREGSGGDTEAF TRBV27 13
ASSNRQSNQPQH TRBV27 12
ASSLAGGNEQF TRBV7-9 11